Below are 6 T cell receptor beta chains sequenced from a single sample in a study of blood T cell repertoires in COVID-19. TCRdb's table, derived via immunoSEQ multiplex PCR, lists solely in-frame clones and lacks some. The sample holds around 30,000 clones, roughly 74% seen once. Sequencing was performed on peripheral blood. These receptors all come from an elderly man with active or convalescent COVID-19.

The J gene is TRBJ2-5, the V gene TRBV14; 8 positions match TRBD1. This CDR3 has 16 residues. Germline V gene data show CDR1 as SGHDN and CDR2 as FVKESK. V was pared by 3 bases and J by 2 bases, with 8 bases of the junction left unmatched. The CDR3 sequence: CASSQDRAKSQETQYF. The CDR3 DNA follows: TGTGCCAGCAGCCAGGACAGGGCCAAATCACAAGAGACCCAGTACTTC. Supplemented by reference TRBV14 and TRBJ2-5, the full variable domain reads EAGVTQFPSHSVIEKGQTVTLRCDPISGHDNLYWYRRVMGKEIKFLLHFVKESKQDESGMPNNRFLAERTGGTYSTLKVQPAELEDSGVYFCASSQDRAKSQETQYFGPGTRLLVL.

V usage is TRBV7-2 and J usage is TRBJ2-7; 8 bases line up with TRBD1. The V and J ends lost 4 bases and 5 bases, in that order; junction bases with no gene match: 4. Looked up from germline, CDR1 is SGHTA and CDR2 is FQGNSA. This CDR3 spans 13 amino acids. CDR3 loop: CASSSDRGNEQYF. DNA for the CDR3: TGTGCCAGCAGCTCCGACAGGGGTAACGAGCAGTACTTC.

The rearrangement links TRBV3-1 (or the pseudogene TRBV3-2) to TRBJ1-5; no reliable D call. The length of the CDR3 is 13 residues. In germline, CDR1 is LGHDT, CDR2 YNNKEL (reference sequence). Trimming removed 0 bases at V and 7 bases at J, with 7 bases between. The DNA for the CDR3 is TGTGCCAGCAGCCAAGATATGCGGCAGCCCCAGCATTTT. As protein: CASSQDMRQPQHF.

The CDR3 is CASSVGGADEKLFF. The CDR3 region has the DNA TGTGCCAGCAGTGTTGGGGGCGCGGATGAAAAACTGTTTTTT. The rearrangement joins TRBV28 to TRBJ1-4, with D possibly TRBD1 on 6 matching bases. The CDR3 is 14 amino acids. V lost 5 bases, J lost 6 bases, and 13 bases lay in between. Germline V lookup: CDR1 MDHEN, CDR2 SYDVKM.

This chain uses TRBV29-1 with TRBJ1-2; 12 nucleotides match TRBD1. The V and J ends lost 6 bases and 2 bases, in that order; junction bases with no gene match: 13. The CDR3 is made up of 17 amino acids. Germline CDR1 SQVTM, CDR2 ANQGSEA. This CDR3 is CSVLGQGADLTNYGYTF. DNA for the CDR3: TGCAGCGTGCTGGGACAGGGGGCCGATTTAACGAACTATGGCTACACCTTC.

This clone turned up a few times. The rearrangement joins TRBV7-9 to TRBJ2-5; D not resolved. Looked up from germline, CDR1 is SEHNR and CDR2 is FQNEAQ (reference sequence). CDR3 size: 15 residues. V lost 5 bases and J 1 base, leaving 14 bases between the germline ends. CDR3 protein: CASSGITGSQETQYF. CDR3 DNA: TGTGCCAGCAGCGGAATAACGGGTTCCCAAGAGACCCAGTACTTC.